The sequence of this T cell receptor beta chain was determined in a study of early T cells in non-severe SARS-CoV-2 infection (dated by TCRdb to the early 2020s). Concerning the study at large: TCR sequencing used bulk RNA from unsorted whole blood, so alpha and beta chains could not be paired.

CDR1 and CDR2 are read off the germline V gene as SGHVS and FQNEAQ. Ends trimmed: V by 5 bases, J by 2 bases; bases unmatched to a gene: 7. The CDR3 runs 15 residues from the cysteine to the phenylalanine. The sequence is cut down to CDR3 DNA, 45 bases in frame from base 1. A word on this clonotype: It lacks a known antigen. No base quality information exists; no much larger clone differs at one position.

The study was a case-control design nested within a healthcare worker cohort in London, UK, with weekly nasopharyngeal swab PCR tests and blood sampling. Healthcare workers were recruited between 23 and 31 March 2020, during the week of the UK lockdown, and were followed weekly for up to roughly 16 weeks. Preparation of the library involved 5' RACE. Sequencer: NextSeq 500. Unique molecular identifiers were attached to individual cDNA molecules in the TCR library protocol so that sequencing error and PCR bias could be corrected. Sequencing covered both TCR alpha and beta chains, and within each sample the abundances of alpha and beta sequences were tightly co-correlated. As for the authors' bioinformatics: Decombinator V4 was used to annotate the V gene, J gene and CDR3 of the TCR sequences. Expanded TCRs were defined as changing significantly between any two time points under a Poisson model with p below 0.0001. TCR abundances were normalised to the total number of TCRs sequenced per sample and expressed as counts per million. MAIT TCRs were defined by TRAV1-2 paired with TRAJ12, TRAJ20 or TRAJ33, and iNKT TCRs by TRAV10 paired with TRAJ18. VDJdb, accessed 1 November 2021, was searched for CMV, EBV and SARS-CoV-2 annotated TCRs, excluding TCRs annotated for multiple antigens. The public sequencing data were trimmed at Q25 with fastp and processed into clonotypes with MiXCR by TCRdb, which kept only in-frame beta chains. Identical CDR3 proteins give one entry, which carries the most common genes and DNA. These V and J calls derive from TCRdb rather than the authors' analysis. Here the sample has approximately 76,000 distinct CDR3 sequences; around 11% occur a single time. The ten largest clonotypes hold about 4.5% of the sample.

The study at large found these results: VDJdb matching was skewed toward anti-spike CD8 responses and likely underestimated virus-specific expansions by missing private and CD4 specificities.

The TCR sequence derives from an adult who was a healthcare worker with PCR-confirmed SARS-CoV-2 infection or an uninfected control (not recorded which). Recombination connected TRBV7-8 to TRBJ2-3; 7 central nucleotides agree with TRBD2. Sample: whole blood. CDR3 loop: CASSPRDYLTDTQYF. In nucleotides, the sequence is TGTGCCAGCAGCCCCCGGGACTACCTCACAGATACGCAGTATTTT.